A selection of T cell receptor beta chains follows, all from one sample in a study of cytomegalovirus exposure and HLA in healthy donors. Here immunoSEQ multiplex PCR was the method, and the copy in TCRdb shows in-frame clones only, minus some. Here the sample spans approximately 160,000 clones, roughly 80% being singletons. Specimen: PBMCs. All receptors come from a man under 40 in good health and CMV-seropositive. Both conserved end residues are part of each CDR3. Fields, in order: D gene, J gene, V gene, clone size, CDR3 protein, CDR3 DNA. The D gene is left open where the match is weak. The size field is filled for only some rows; it gives once, few, many or a size class.

D: -
J: TRBJ2-3
V: TRBV5-1
size: -
CDR3: CASSSSSTDTQYF
DNA: TGCGCCAGCAGCTCTTCTAGCACAGATACGCAGTATTTT

D: -
J: TRBJ1-1
V: TRBV27
size: -
CDR3: CASSPETAMNTEAFF
DNA: TGTGCCAGCAGTCCCGAGACAGCAATGAACACTGAAGCTTTCTTT

D: TRBD2
J: TRBJ2-5
V: TRBV11-3
size: -
CDR3: CASSLDLAGPETQYF
DNA: TGTGCCAGCAGCCTCGACCTAGCGGGGCCGGAGACCCAGTACTTC

D: -
J: TRBJ2-7
V: TRBV6-1
size: -
CDR3: CASTSGNSYEQYF
DNA: TGTGCCAGCACTTCCGGGAACTCCTACGAGCAGTACTTC

D: -
J: TRBJ1-3
V: TRBV4-3
size: -
CDR3: CASSQDLARGNTIYF
DNA: TGCGCCAGCAGCCAAGATTTGGCCCGCGGAAACACCATATATTTT

D: TRBD2
J: TRBJ2-7
V: TRBV7-9
size: -
CDR3: CASSLESGRAYEQYF
DNA: TGTGCCAGCAGCTTAGAAAGCGGGAGGGCCTACGAGCAGTACTTC

D: TRBD2
J: TRBJ2-1
V: TRBV4-1
size: -
CDR3: CASSQGTSGEYNEQFF
DNA: TGCGCCAGCAGCCAAGGGACTAGCGGGGAATACAATGAGCAGTTCTTC

D: -
J: TRBJ1-4
V: TRBV2
size: -
CDR3: CASTTDAEKLFF
DNA: TGTGCCAGCACAACAGATGCTGAAAAACTGTTTTTT

D: -
J: TRBJ2-5
V: TRBV5-1
size: -
CDR3: CASSSGPQETQYF
DNA: TGCGCCAGCAGCTCTGGGCCCCAAGAGACCCAGTACTTC

D: TRBD2
J: TRBJ2-4
V: TRBV4-3
size: few
CDR3: CASSQDCGGRKNIQYF
DNA: TGCGCCAGCAGCCAAGATTGCGGGGGGCGTAAAAACATTCAGTACTTC

D: TRBD2
J: TRBJ2-1
V: TRBV2
size: -
CDR3: CASTGLAGGNEQFF
DNA: TGTGCCAGCACTGGACTAGCGGGGGGCAATGAGCAGTTCTTC

D: TRBD2
J: TRBJ2-3
V: TRBV28
size: few
CDR3: CASSRRGSGSSTDTQYF
DNA: TGTGCCAGCAGCCGCCGCGGTAGCGGGAGTAGCACAGATACGCAGTATTTT

D: TRBD1
J: TRBJ1-1
V: TRBV7-9
size: -
CDR3: CASSSPRGQRRSSNTEAFF
DNA: TGTGCCAGCAGCTCACCCCGGGGACAGCGTCGCTCCTCCAACACTGAAGCTTTCTTT

D: TRBD1
J: TRBJ2-5
V: TRBV6-6
size: -
CDR3: CASSYYTGTGGETQYF
DNA: TGTGCCAGCAGTTACTATACCGGGACAGGGGGAGAGACCCAGTACTTC

D: TRBD1
J: TRBJ1-1
V: TRBV19
size: -
CDR3: CASSMTGSNTEAFF
DNA: TGTGCCAGTAGTATGACAGGGTCTAACACTGAAGCTTTCTTT

D: TRBD1
J: TRBJ2-1
V: TRBV27
size: -
CDR3: CASSPGKGASLGGEQFF
DNA: TGTGCCAGCAGTCCCGGGAAGGGGGCTTCCCTAGGGGGTGAGCAGTTCTTC

D: -
J: TRBJ2-1
V: TRBV30
size: -
CDR3: CAWALDRNEQFF
DNA: TGTGCCTGGGCCCTGGACAGAAATGAGCAGTTCTTC